In this sample, the clone carrying this T cell receptor beta chain is medium-sized. Its matching antigen is unknown. Trimming took off 3 bases at V and 1 base at J, with 15 bases between the two ends. In germline, CDR1 is SGHVS, CDR2 FQNEAQ. This CDR3 spans 17 amino acids. These data come from a study of vaccination and CD4 T cells after COVID-19. Study-wide background: Recovered patients in the cohort numbered six men and four women, two of them Hispanic. Drawing of post-COVID samples took place a median about 94 days after diagnosis (range 35 to 161). Collection of post-vaccine samples followed dose two by a median roughly 68 days, spanning a range of 14 to 241.

Cultured CD4+ T-cell DNA underwent Oncomine TCR Beta short-read sequencing. MiXCR, run by TCRdb on the PCR reads, gives a single entry per CDR3 protein. The profile covers about 4,400 distinct CDR3 sequences, with over 45% appearing a single time and approximately 42% taken by the ten largest. Treatment specified: approximately nine-day PBMC culture with coronavirus spike peptide pools or control peptides (ViraFEST assay). Replacement of half the medium with fresh IL-2 medium took place on days 3 and 7. The sample was CD4+ T cells from blood, cultured in vitro. The rearrangement joins TRBV7-8 to TRBJ2-2; maybe TRBD1 (6 bases). The receptor comes from a human donor who had recovered from COVID-19. The CDR3 region has the DNA TGTGCCAGCAGCTTGGGGGCCCGCACAGGGAACACCGGGGAGCTGTTTTTT. It specifies CASSLGARTGNTGELFF.